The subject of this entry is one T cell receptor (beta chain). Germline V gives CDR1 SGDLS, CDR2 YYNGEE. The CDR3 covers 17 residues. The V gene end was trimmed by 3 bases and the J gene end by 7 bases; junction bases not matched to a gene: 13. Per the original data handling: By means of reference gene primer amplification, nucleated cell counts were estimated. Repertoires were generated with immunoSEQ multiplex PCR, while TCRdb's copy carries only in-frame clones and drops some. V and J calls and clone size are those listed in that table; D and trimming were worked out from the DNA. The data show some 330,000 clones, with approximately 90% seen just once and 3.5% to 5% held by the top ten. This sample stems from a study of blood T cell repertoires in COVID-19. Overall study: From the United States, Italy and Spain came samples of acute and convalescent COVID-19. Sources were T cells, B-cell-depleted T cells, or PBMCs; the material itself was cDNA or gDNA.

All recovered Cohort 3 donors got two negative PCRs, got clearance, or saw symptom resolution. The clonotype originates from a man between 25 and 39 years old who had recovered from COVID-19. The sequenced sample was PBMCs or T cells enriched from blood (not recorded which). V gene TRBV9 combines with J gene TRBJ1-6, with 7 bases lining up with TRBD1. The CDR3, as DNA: TGTGCCAGCAGCGATTTGAGGACGGGACAGTCGAATTCACCCCTCCACTTT. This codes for CASSDLRTGQSNSPLHF.